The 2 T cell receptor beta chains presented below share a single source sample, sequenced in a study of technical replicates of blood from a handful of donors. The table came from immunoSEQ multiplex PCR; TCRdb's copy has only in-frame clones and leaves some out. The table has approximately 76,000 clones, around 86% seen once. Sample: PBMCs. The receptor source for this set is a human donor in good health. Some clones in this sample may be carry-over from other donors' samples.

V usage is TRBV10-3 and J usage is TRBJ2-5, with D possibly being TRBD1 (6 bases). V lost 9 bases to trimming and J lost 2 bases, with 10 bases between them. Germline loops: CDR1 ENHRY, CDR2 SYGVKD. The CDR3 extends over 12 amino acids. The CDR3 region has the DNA TGTGCCATTCGGACAGAACAAGAGACCCAGTACTTC. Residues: CAIRTEQETQYF.

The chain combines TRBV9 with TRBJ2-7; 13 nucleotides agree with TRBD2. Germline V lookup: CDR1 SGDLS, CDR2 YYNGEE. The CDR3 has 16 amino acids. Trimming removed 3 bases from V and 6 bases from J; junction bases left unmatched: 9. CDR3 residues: CASSEGLGLAGSEQYF. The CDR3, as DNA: TGTGCCAGCAGCGAGGGGCTGGGACTAGCGGGATCCGAGCAGTACTTC.